These 21 T cell receptor beta chains were sequenced from one sample in a study of CD8 T cells in ankylosing spondylitis. Their antigens are not known. The study, taken as a whole, reports: Among TCR beta sequences, a motif of 7 to 9 highly homologous variants appeared characteristic of ankylosing spondylitis blood.

TCRdb processed the 5' RACE reads anew with MiXCR; each CDR3 protein has one entry. The sample contains 800,000 to 900,000 distinct CDR3 sequences, approximately 12% of which appear only once. Sequencing was performed on blood, either unsorted or a sorted T cell fraction (not recorded which). The receptor source for this set is a male donor with ankylosing spondylitis.

The chain couples TRBV29-1 to TRBJ2-6, with 10 nucleotides matching TRBD1. Germline assignment: CDR1 SQVTM and CDR2 ANQGSEA. This CDR3 is built from 13 residues. The V gene end was trimmed by 7 bases and the J gene end by 7 bases; junction bases not matched to a gene: 4. The DNA of the CDR3 is TGCAGCGGGGGGACAGGGGAAGCCAACGTCCTGACTTTC. It specifies CSGGTGEANVLTF.

A few counts support this clonotype. The rearrangement uses TRBV7-2 and TRBJ2-4, with 7 bases fitting TRBD1. CDR1 SGHTA and CDR2 FQGNSA come from the germline V gene. V lost 5 bases and J lost 5; bases outside the gene matches: 9. There are 15 residues in the CDR3. In DNA, the CDR3 is TGTGCCAGCAGCAAACCACCCGGGACAGAAAACATTCAGTACTTC. Protein sequence: CASSKPPGTENIQYF.

This clonotype was detected only a few times. CDR3 amino acids: CSARGDSVYEQYF. CDR3 DNA sequence: TGCAGTGCTAGAGGAGACTCCGTCTACGAGCAGTACTTC. The gene calls are TRBV20-1 and TRBJ2-7; the D is unclear. CDR3 length: 13 amino acids. Trimming pared 1 base from V and 3 bases from J, leaving 10 bases between. Germline values: CDR1 DFQATT, CDR2 SNEGSKA (reference sequence).

This clonotype turned up a few times. V gene TRBV12-3 or TRBV12-4 combines with J gene TRBJ2-5; D uncertain. This CDR3 contains 12 residues. Trimming pared 3 bases from V and 10 bases from J, leaving 12 bases between. The CDR3 region is CASSFASRFQYF. Written as DNA, the CDR3 is TGTGCCAGCAGTTTCGCTTCTAGATTCCAGTACTTC.

The rearrangement uses TRBV24-1 and TRBJ2-4; D call uncertain. Germline V lookup: CDR1 KGHDR, CDR2 SFDVKD. The CDR3 spans 14 residues. Trimming took off 2 bases at V and 4 bases at J, with 8 bases between the two ends. CDR3 bases: TGTGCCACCAGTGATTCGGACGGGAAAAACATTCAGTACTTC. It encodes CATSDSDGKNIQYF.

This clonotype was picked up a small number of times. The chain has TRBV11-2 and TRBJ2-7; a possible D gene is TRBD2 (6 bases). CDR1 is SGHAT and CDR2 is FQNNGV in the germline V gene. This CDR3 spans 15 amino acids. The V end was cut by 1 base, the J end by 0 bases, with 10 bases between. CDR3 sequence: CASSLADGGSYEQYF. The CDR3 DNA reads TGTGCCAGCAGCTTAGCGGACGGGGGCTCCTACGAGCAGTACTTC. Together with reference TRBV11-2 and TRBJ2-7, the CDR3 gives the full variable domain: EAGVAQSPRYKIIEKRQSVAFWCNPISGHATLYWYQQILGQGPKLLIQFQNNGVVDDSQLPKDRFSAERLKGVDSTLKIQPAKLEDSAVYLCASSLADGGSYEQYFGPGTRLTVT.

This chain uses TRBV15 with TRBJ2-4; 13 bases align to TRBD2. Trimming removed 0 bases from V and 2 bases from J; junction bases left unmatched: 10. The CDR3 extends over 20 amino acids. Germline V gene lookup returns CDR1 LNHNV and CDR2 YYDKDF (reference sequence). CDR3 amino acids: CATSRELRTSGSQTKNIQYF. The DNA of the CDR3 is TGTGCCACCAGCAGAGAACTAAGGACTAGCGGGAGTCAAACCAAAAACATTCAGTACTTC. Full variable domain (missing parts from reference TRBV15 and TRBJ2-4): DAMVIQNPRYQVTQFGKPVTLSCSQTLNHNVMYWYQQKSSQAPKLLFHYYDKDFNNEADTPDNFQSRRPNTSFCFLDIRSPGLGDTAMYLCATSRELRTSGSQTKNIQYFGAGTRLSVL.

V usage is TRBV4-1 and J usage is TRBJ1-2; tentative D call: TRBD1 (6 bases). The CDR3 has 14 residues. Trimming removed 2 bases at V and 3 bases at J, with 10 bases between. The germline V gene has CDR1 MGHRA and CDR2 YSYEKL. The chain's CDR3 is CASSQNREDYGYTF. The CDR3 DNA sequence: TGCGCCAGCAGCCAAAACAGGGAAGACTATGGCTACACCTTC.

The chain carries TRBV7-2 and TRBJ2-3; either TRBD1 or TRBD2 may supply D (5 bases each). CDR1 and CDR2 (germline): SGHTA, FQGNSA. This CDR3 has 15 amino acids. The V end was cut by 5 bases, the J end by 4 bases, with 16 bases between. DNA of the CDR3: TGTGCCAGCAGCAAAAGGGGCGGGCGCGCAGATACGCAGTATTTT. It yields the protein CASSKRGGRADTQYF.

The chain links TRBV6-2 or TRBV6-3 to TRBJ2-3; TRBD2 matches at 7 bases. The V segment lost 2 bases and the J segment 2 bases; nucleotides outside the gene matches: 1. There are 14 residues in the CDR3. Looked up from germline, CDR1 is MNHEY and CDR2 is SVGEGT. The CDR3 DNA sequence: TGTGCCAGCAGTTACCGGGGGGACACAGATACGCAGTATTTT. Translation: CASSYRGDTDTQYF.

This clonotype was recorded at least ten times. The chain uses TRBV4-2 and TRBJ2-3, with 8 bases fitting TRBD2. The CDR3 is 16 residues long. Germline CDR1 reads LGHNA; CDR2 reads YNFKEQ. J was trimmed by 2 bases and V by 5 bases; bases with no gene match: 9. In DNA form, the CDR3 reads TGTGCCAGCAGCTTTGGGGGTAGCGGGGACACAGATACGCAGTATTTT. Its protein product is CASSFGGSGDTDTQYF.

J is TRBJ1-2 and V is TRBV12-3 or TRBV12-4; TRBD1 agrees at 10 bases. This CDR3 is built from 15 residues. The ends lost 2 bases at V and 4 bases at J; junction bases unmatched: 4. The CDR3 loop reads CASSLRTGGIYGYTF. Written as DNA, the CDR3 is TGTGCCAGCAGTTTACGGACAGGGGGTATCTATGGCTACACCTTC.

This clonotype was counted at least ten times. The V gene is TRBV10-3, the J gene TRBJ2-7, with 8 bases that match TRBD2. The CDR3 spans 16 residues. The germline CDR1 and CDR2 sequences are ENHRY and SYGVKD. The V gene end was trimmed by 2 bases and the J gene end by 2 bases; junction bases not matched to a gene: 8. The CDR3 DNA is TGTGCCATCAGTGAGCGAGGGAGCGGGAGTACCTACGAGCAGTACTTC. It yields the protein CAISERGSGSTYEQYF.

V usage is TRBV7-9 and J usage is TRBJ2-5; D uncertain. Germline V gives CDR1 SEHNR, CDR2 FQNEAQ (reference sequence). V shed 5 bases and J shed 5 bases, with 21 bases lying between them. CDR3 length: 16 residues. The CDR3 DNA is TGTGCCAGCAGCCTCGAAGGGTCCCTTATCCGGGAGACCCAGTACTTC. Residues: CASSLEGSLIRETQYF.

This clonotype was recorded a few times. The chain recombines TRBV6-1 with TRBJ2-2, with D possibly TRBD1 on 8 matching bases. Per the germline V gene, CDR1 is MNHNS and CDR2 is SASEGT. Trimming took off 6 bases at V and 3 bases at J, with 17 bases between the two ends. The CDR3 is 16 amino acids. The CDR3: CASRSDRGGYTGELFF. CDR3 coding DNA: TGTGCCAGCAGGTCTGACAGGGGAGGGTACACCGGGGAGCTGTTTTTT.

Only a few counts were recorded for this clonotype. The chain is built from TRBV4-1 and TRBJ1-4; weak D call: TRBD1 (5 bases). The CDR3 sequence is 16 residues long. Germline CDR1 and CDR2: MGHRA and YSYEKL. V shed 4 bases and J shed 5 bases, with 17 bases lying between them. The CDR3, as DNA: TGCGCCAGCAGCCCAAAGTCTGGGCAGGGAAATGAAAAACTGTTTTTT. Amino acids: CASSPKSGQGNEKLFF.

This clonotype was counted many times. CDR3 protein: CSASTGTGGNEQYF. For the CDR3, the DNA is TGCAGTGCTTCTACCGGGACAGGGGGAAACGAGCAGTACTTC. V is TRBV20-1 and J is TRBJ2-7; 11 bases are shared with TRBD1. The CDR3 length is 14 residues. Losses at the gene ends were 5 bases for V and 5 bases for J; bases not matched to a gene: 8. CDR1 DFQATT and CDR2 SNEGSKA come from the germline V gene (reference sequence).

The rearrangement links TRBV20-1 to TRBJ1-3; D is unclear. V was clipped by 3 bases and J by 4 bases, with 10 bases between them. The germline CDR1 and CDR2 sequences are DFQATT and SNEGSKA (reference sequence). CDR3 length equals 13 residues. The CDR3 loop is CSASDPLGNTIYF. CDR3 bases: TGCAGTGCTAGTGACCCGCTCGGAAACACCATATATTTT.

CDR3 coding DNA: TGTGCCAGCAGCTTAGGACTAGCGGGAGGGGGGAACCAGTACTTC. This translates into CASSLGLAGGGNQYF. This chain links TRBV7-2 with TRBJ2-5; TRBD2 aligns across 14 bases. The CDR3 length is 15 residues. Germline lookup yields CDR1 SGHTA and CDR2 FQGNSA. Germline trimming cut 1 base from V and 10 bases from J; bases unmatched to any gene: 5.

This clonotype was seen many times. The chain recombines TRBV27 with TRBJ1-5, with 8 bases that match TRBD1. The CDR3 has 14 amino acids. Germline V lookup: CDR1 MNHEY, CDR2 SMNVEV (reference sequence). The V and J ends lost 7 bases and 7 bases, in that order; junction bases with no gene match: 9. CDR3 in DNA: TGTGCCAGCAAGACAGGGGCGAGAGAACAGCCCCAGCATTTT. Protein product: CASKTGAREQPQHF.

In its sample, this clonotype was seen many times. CDR3 residues: CASSPFGTYEQYF. The CDR3 nucleotides read TGTGCCAGCTCACCTTTCGGGACCTACGAGCAGTACTTC. The V call is TRBV18, the J call TRBJ2-7; D possibly corresponds to TRBD2 (5 bases). Germline loops: CDR1 KGHSH, CDR2 LQKENI. V was pared by 3 bases and J by 2 bases, with 8 bases between. This CDR3 contains 13 residues.